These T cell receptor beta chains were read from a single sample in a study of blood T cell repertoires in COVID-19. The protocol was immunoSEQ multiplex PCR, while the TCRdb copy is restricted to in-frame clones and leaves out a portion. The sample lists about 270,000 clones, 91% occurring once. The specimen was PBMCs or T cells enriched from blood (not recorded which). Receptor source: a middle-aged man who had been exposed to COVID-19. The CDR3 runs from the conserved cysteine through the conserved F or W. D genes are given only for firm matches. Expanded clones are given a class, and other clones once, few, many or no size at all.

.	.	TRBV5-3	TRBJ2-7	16	TGTGCCAGAAGTCCCCCGAAGAGGGGGAGGGCCTTCGAGCAGTACTTC	CARSPPKRGRAFEQYF
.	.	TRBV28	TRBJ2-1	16	TGTGCCAGCAGTTTGGATACTAGTTCCCCAATAGGAGAGCAGTTCTTC	CASSLDTSSPIGEQFF
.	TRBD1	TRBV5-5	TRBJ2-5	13	TGTGCCAGCAGCAGAGGGACAGAAGAGACCCAGTACTTC	CASSRGTEETQYF
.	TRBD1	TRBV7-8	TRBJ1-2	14	TGTGCCAGCAGCCGAGGTACAGGGGGTGATGGCTACACCTTC	CASSRGTGGDGYTF
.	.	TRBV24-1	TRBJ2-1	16	TGTGCCACCAGTGATTTAACAGGGAACTCCTACAATGAGCAGTTCTTC	CATSDLTGNSYNEQFF
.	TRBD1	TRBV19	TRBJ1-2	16	TGTGCCAGTAGTATAGAGTGGGACAGGGATTACTATGGCTACACCTTC	CASSIEWDRDYYGYTF
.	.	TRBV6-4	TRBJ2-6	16	TGTGCCAGCAGTGACTCGGGGCTGTCTGGGGCCAACGTCCTGACTTTC	CASSDSGLSGANVLTF
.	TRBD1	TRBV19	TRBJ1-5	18	TGTGCCAGTAGTTCAAGGACAGGGGATAGTGGGAGCAATCAGCCCCAGCATTTT	CASSSRTGDSGSNQPQHF
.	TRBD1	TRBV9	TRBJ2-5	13	TGTGCCAGCAGCGTAAACAGGGGAGAGACCCAGTACTTC	CASSVNRGETQYF
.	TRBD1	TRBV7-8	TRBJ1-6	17	TGTGCCAGCAGCCCCAGGACAGGGGGCGAACCTAATTCACCCCTCCACTTT	CASSPRTGGEPNSPLHF
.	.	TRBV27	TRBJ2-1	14	TGTGCCAGCACAGGGGTCAGCTCCTACAATGAGCAGTTCTTC	CASTGVSSYNEQFF
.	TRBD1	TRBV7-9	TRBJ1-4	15	TGTGCCAGCAGCTTACCGGGACAGGGGTATGAAAAACTGTTTTTT	CASSLPGQGYEKLFF
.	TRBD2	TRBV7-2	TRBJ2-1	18	TGTGCCAGCAGCTTAGTATCAGATGCGGGAGGCCGATACAATGAGCAGTTCTTC	CASSLVSDAGGRYNEQFF
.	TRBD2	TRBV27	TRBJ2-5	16	TGTGCCAGCAGTTCTTTAGCGGGAATTACTACCGAGACCCAGTACTTC	CASSSLAGITTETQYF
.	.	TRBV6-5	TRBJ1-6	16	TGTGCCAGCAGTTACTCTCAGGGTACCTATAATTCACCCCTCCACTTT	CASSYSQGTYNSPLHF
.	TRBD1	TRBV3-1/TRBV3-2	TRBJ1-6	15	TGTGCCAGCAGCCAAGGGACAGGGGTTTTTTCACCCCTCCACTTT	CASSQGTGVFSPLHF
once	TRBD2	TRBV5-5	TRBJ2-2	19	TGTGCCAGCAGCTGGGGTCCGGGACTAGCGGGAGACGGTCTCCGGGAGCTGTTTTTT	CASSWGPGLAGDGLRELFF
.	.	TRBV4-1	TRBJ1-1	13	TGCGCCAGCAGCCAACTAGGGGACACTGAAGCTTTCTTT	CASSQLGDTEAFF
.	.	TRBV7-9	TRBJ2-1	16	TGTGCCAGCAGCTTAGTAGGGGCTAGGGCTCACAATGAGCAGTTCTTC	CASSLVGARAHNEQFF
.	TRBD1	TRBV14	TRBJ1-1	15	TGTGCCAGCAGTCCTCGGACAGGGCTTGTCACTGAAGCTTTCTTT	CASSPRTGLVTEAFF
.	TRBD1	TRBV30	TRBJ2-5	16	TGTGCCTGGAGTATGCGGACAGGGCGGTACCAAGAGACCCAGTACTTC	CAWSMRTGRYQETQYF
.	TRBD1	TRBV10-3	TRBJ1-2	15	TGTGCCATCAGTGAGCCCGGACAGGGGGCCGATGGCTACACCTTC	CAISEPGQGADGYTF